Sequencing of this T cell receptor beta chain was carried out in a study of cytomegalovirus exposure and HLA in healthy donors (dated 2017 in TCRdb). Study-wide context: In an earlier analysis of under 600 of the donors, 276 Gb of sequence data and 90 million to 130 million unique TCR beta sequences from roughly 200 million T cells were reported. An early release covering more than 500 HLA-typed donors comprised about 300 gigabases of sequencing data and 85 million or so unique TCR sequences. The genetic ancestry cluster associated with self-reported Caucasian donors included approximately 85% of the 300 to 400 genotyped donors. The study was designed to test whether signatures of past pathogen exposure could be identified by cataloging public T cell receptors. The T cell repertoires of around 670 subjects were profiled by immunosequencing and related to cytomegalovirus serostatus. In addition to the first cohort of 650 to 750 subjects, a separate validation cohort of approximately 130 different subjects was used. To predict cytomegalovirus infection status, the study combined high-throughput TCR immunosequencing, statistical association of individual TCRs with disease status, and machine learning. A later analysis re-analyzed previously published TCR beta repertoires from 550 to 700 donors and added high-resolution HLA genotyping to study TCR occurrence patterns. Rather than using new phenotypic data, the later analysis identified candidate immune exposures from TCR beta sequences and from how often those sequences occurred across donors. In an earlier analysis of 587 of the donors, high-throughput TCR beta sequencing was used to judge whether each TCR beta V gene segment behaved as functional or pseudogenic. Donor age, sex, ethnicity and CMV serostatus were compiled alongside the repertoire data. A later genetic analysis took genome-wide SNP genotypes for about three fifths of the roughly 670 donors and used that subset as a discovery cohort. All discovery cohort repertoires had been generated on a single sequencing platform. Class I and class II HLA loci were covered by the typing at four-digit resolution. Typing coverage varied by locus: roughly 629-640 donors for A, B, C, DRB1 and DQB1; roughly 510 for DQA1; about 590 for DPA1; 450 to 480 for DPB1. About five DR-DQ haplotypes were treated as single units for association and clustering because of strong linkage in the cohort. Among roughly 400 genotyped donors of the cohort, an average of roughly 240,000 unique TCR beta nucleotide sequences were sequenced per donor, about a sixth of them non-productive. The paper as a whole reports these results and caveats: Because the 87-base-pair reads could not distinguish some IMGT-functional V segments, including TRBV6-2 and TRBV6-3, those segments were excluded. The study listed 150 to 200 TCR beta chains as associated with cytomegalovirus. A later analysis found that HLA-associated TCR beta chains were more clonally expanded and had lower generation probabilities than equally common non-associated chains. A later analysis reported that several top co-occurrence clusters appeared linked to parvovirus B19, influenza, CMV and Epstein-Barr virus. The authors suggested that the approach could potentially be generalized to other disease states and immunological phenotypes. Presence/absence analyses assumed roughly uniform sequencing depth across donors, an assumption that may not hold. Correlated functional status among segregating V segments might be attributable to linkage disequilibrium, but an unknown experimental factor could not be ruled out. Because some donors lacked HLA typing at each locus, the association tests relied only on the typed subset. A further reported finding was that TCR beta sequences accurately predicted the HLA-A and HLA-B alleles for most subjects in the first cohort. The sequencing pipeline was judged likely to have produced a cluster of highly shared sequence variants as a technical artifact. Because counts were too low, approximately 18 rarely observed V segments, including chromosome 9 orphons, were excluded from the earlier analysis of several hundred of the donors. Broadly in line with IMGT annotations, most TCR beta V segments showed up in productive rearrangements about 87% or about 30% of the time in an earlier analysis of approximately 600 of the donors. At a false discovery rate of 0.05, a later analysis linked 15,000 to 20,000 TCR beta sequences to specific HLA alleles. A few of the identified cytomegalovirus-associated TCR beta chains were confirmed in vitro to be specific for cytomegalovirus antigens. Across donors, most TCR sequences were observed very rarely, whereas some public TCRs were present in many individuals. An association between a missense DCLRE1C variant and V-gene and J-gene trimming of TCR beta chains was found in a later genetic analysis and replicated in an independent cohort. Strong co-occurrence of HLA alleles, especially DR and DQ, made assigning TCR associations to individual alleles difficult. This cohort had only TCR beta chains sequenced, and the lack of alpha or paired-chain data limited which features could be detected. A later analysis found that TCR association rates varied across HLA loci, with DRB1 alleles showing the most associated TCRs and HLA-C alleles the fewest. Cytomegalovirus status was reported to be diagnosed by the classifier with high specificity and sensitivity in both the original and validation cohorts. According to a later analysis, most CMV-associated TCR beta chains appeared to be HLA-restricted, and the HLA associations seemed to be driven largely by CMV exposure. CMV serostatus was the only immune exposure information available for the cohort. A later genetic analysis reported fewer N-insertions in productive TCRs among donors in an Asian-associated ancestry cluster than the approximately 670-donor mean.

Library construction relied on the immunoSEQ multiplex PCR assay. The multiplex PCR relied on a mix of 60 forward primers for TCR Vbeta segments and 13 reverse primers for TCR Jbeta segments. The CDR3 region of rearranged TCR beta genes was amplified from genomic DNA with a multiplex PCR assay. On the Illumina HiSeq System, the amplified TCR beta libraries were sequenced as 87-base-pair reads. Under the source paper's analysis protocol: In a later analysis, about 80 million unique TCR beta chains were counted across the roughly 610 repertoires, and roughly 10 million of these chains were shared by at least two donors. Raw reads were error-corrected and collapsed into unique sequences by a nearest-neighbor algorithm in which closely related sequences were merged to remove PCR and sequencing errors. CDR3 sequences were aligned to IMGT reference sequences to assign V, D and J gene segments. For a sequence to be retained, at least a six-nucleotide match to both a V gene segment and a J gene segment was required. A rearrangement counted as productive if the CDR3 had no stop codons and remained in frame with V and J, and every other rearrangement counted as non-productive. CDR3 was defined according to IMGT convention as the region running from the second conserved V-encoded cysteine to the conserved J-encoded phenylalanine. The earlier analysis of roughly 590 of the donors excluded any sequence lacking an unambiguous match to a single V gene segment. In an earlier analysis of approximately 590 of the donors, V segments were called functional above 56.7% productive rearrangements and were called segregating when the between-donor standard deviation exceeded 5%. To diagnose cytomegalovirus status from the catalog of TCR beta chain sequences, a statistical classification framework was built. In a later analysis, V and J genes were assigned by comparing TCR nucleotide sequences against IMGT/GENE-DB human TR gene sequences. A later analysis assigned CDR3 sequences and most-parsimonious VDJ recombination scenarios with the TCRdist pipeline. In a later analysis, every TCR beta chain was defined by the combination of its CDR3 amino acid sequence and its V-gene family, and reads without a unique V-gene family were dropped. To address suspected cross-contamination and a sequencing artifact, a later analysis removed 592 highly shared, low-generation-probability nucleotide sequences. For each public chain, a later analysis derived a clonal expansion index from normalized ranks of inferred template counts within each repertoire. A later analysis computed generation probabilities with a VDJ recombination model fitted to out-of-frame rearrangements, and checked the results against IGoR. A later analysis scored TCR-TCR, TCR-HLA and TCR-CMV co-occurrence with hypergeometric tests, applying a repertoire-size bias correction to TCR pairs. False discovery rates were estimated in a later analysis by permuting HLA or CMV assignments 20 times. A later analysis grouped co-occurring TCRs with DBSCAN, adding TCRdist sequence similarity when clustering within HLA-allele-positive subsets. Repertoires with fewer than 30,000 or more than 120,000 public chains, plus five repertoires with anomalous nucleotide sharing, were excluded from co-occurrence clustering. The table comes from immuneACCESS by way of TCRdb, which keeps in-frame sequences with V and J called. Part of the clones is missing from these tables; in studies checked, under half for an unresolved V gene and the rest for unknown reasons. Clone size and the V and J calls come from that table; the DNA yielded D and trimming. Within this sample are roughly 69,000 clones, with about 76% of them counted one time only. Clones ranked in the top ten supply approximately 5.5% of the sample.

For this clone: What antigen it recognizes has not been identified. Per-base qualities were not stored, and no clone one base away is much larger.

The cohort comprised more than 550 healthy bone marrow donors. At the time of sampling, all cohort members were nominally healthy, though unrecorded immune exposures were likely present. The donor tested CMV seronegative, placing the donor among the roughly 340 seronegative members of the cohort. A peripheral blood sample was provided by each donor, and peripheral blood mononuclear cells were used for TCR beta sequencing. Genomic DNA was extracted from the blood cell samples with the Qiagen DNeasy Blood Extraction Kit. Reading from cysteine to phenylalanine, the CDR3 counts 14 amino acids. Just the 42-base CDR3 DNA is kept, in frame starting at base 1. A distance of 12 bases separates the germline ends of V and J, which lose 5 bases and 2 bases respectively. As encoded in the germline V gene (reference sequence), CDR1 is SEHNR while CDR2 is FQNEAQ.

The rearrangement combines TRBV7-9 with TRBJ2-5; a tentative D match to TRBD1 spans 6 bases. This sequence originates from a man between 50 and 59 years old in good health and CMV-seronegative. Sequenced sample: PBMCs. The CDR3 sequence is CASSPRTEQETQYF. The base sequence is TGTGCCAGCAGCCCCCGGACAGAGCAAGAGACCCAGTACTTC.